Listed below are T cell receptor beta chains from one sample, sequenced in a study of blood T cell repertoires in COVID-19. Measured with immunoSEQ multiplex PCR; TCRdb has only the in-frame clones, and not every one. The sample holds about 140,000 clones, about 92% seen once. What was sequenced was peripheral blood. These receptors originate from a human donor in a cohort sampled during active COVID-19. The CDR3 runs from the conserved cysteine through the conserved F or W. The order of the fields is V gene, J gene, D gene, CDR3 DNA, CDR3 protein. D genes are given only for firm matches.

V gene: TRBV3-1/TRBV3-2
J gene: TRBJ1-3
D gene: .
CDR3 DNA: TGTGCCAGCACCAAACAGGGAGACGGCACCATATATTTT
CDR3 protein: CASTKQGDGTIYF

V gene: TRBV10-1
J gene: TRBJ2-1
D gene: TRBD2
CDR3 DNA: TGCGCCAGCAGTGGAAATAGCGGGGGTTACAATGAGCAGTTCTTC
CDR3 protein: CASSGNSGGYNEQFF

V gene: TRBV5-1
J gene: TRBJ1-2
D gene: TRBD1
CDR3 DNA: TGCGCCAGCAGCTTGAGTGGGACAGGGGGCCTCGATGGCTACACCTTC
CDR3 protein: CASSLSGTGGLDGYTF

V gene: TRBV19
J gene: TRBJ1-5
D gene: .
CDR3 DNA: TGTGCCAGTAGTATCAGGGTACGGCAGCCCCAGCATTTT
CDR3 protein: CASSIRVRQPQHF

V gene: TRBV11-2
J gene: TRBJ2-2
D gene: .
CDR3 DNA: TGTGCCAGCAGCTTAGTAGCGGCAGACACCGGGGAGCTGTTTTTT
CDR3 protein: CASSLVAADTGELFF

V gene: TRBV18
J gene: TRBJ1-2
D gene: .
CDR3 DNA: TGTGCCAGCTCACCCGGGGTAGGTGGCTACACCTTC
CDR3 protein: CASSPGVGGYTF

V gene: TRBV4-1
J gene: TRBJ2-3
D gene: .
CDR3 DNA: TGCGCCAGCAGCCAACGACCCGGCGGAGATACGCAGTATTTT
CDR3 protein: CASSQRPGGDTQYF

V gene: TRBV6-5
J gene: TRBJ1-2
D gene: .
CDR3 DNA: TGTGCCAGCAGTTACTCAATACAGGGAAACTATGGCTACACCTTC
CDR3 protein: CASSYSIQGNYGYTF

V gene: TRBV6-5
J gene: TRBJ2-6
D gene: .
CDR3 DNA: TGTGCCAGCAGTAAACAGGGAACTGGGGCCAACGTCCTGACTTTC
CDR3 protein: CASSKQGTGANVLTF

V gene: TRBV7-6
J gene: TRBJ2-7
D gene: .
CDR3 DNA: TGTGCCAGCAGCTTGGCGACAGGACCCTCCTCCTACGAGCAGTACTTC
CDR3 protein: CASSLATGPSSYEQYF

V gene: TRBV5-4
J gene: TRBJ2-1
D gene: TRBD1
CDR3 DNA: TGTGCCAGCAGCTCCGGGACAGGGGGCTACAATGAGCAGTTCTTC
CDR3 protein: CASSSGTGGYNEQFF

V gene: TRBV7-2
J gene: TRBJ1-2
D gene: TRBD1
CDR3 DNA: TGTGCCAGCAGCTCCGACAGGGAGGCCTATGGCTACACCTTC
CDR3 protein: CASSSDREAYGYTF

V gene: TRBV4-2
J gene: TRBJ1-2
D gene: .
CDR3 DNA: TGTGCCAGCAGCCAAGAACGACGGGGGAGCAACTATGGCTACACCTTC
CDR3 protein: CASSQERRGSNYGYTF

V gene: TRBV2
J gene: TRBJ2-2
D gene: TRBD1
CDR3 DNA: TGTGCCAGCCTTGACAGGGAAAGAACCGGGGAGCTGTTTTTT
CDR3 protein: CASLDRERTGELFF

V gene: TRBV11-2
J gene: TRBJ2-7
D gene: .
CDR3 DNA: TGTGCCAGCAGTACGGGACTTCCGGCCTACGAGCAGTACTTC
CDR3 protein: CASSTGLPAYEQYF

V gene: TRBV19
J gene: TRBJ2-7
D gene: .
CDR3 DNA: TGTGCCAGTAGTACCCAGGGGCCCTACGAGCAGTACTTC
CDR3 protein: CASSTQGPYEQYF

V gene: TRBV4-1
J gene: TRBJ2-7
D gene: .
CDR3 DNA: TGCGCCAGCAGCCATGGGCCCGGTGCCTACGAGCAGTACTTC
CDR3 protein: CASSHGPGAYEQYF